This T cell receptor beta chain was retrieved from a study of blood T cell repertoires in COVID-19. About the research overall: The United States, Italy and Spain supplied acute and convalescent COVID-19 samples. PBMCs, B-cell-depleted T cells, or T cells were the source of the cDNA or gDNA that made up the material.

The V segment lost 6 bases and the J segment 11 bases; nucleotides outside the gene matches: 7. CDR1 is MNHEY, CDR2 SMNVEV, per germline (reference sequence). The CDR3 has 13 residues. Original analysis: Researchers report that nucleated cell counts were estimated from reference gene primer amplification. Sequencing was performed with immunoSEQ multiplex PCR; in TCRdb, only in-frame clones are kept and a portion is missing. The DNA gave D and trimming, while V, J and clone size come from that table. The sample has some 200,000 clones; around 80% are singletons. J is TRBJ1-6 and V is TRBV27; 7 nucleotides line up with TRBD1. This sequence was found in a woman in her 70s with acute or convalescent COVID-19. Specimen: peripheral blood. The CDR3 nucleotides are TGTGCCAGCAGGTCTACAGGGGACCCACCCCTCCACTTT. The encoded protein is CASRSTGDPPLHF.